This T cell receptor beta chain is from a study of cytomegalovirus exposure and HLA in healthy donors. V lost 2 bases to trimming and J lost 5 bases; unmatched junction nucleotides: 6. This CDR3 comprises 16 residues. The germline V gene has CDR1 ENHRY and CDR2 SYGVKD. The PCR employed 60 Vbeta primers together with 13 Jbeta primers. Method: immunoSEQ multiplex PCR; TCRdb's copy keeps in-frame clones and lacks some. The data contain about 140,000 clones, nearly 70% of them singletons. The TCR sequence derives from a man aged 25 to 40 in good health and CMV-seropositive. The chain uses TRBV10-3 and TRBJ2-5, with TRBD1 identical over 12 bases. Sequenced material: PBMCs. DNA for the CDR3: TGTGCCATCAGTGAGCCGGGACAGGGGGCTTGGGAGACCCAGTACTTC. The encoded protein is CAISEPGQGAWETQYF.